This is a list of T cell receptor beta chains from one sample in a study of T-cell reconstitution after alpha-beta-depleted transplantation in children. MiXCR, run by TCRdb on the PCR reads, gives a single entry per CDR3 protein. Seen here are 300,000 to 400,000 distinct CDR3 sequences, roughly 15% observed once, and the top ten hold about 41%. The sequencing used PBMCs, mostly from graft donor cells, collected 360 days after TCRalphabeta/CD19-depleted stem cell transplant. These receptors came from a male patient aged 2 to 9 who had a stem cell transplant for acute lymphoblastic leukemia, so the T cells may come from the graft donor. Both conserved end residues are part of each CDR3. Each record gives: V gene, J gene, clone size, D gene, CDR3 DNA, CDR3 protein. D genes are given only for firm matches. The size of a clone is reported for some rows only, either as once, few or many, or as a class for expanded clones.

V gene: TRBV5-1
J gene: TRBJ2-5
clone size: NA
D gene: NA
CDR3 DNA: TGCGCCAGCAGCCCGGGAGTGATGGAGACCCAGTACTTC
CDR3 protein: CASSPGVMETQYF

V gene: TRBV4-2
J gene: TRBJ2-7
clone size: NA
D gene: TRBD2
CDR3 DNA: TGTGCCAGCAGCCAATTTACTAGCGGGATCGAGCAGTACTTC
CDR3 protein: CASSQFTSGIEQYF

V gene: TRBV2
J gene: TRBJ2-5
clone size: NA
D gene: TRBD1
CDR3 DNA: TGTGCCAGCAGAGTGAGGACAGGCCAAGAGACCCAGTACTTC
CDR3 protein: CASRVRTGQETQYF

V gene: TRBV7-2
J gene: TRBJ2-4
clone size: few
D gene: NA
CDR3 DNA: TGTGCCAGCAGCAATTCCCCGGTGGACATTCAGTACTTC
CDR3 protein: CASSNSPVDIQYF

V gene: TRBV28
J gene: TRBJ1-4
clone size: many
D gene: NA
CDR3 DNA: TGTGCCAGCAGTCCTGGGTTAGGCGCGAGGGGTGAAAAACTGTTTTTT
CDR3 protein: CASSPGLGARGEKLFF

V gene: TRBV4-1
J gene: TRBJ1-2
clone size: many
D gene: NA
CDR3 DNA: TGCGCCAGCAGCCAACCCAGGGAAGGGCGTGGGAACTATGGCTACACCTTC
CDR3 protein: CASSQPREGRGNYGYTF

V gene: TRBV29-1
J gene: TRBJ2-3
clone size: few
D gene: TRBD2
CDR3 DNA: TGCAGCGTTGGACCGGGAGGGACCACAGATACGCAGTATTTT
CDR3 protein: CSVGPGGTTDTQYF

V gene: TRBV5-1
J gene: TRBJ2-1
clone size: many
D gene: NA
CDR3 DNA: TGCGCCAGCAGCTTGTATCAGGGCTCCTACAATGAGCAGTTCTTC
CDR3 protein: CASSLYQGSYNEQFF

V gene: TRBV6-5
J gene: TRBJ1-5
clone size: many
D gene: TRBD1
CDR3 DNA: TGTGCCAGCAGTCCCGGGACAGGGGGTAACAATCAGCCCCAGCATTTT
CDR3 protein: CASSPGTGGNNQPQHF

V gene: TRBV7-6
J gene: TRBJ2-7
clone size: many
D gene: NA
CDR3 DNA: TGTGCCAGCAGCGGAGGGTGGTACGAGCAGTACTTC
CDR3 protein: CASSGGWYEQYF